This T cell receptor (beta chain) was sequenced in a study of blood T cell repertoires in COVID-19. Study in general: Nucleic acid was either cDNA or gDNA, and it came from T cells, B-cell-depleted T cells, or PBMCs.

Only in-frame clones appear in the TCRdb table, and some are missing; sequencing was by immunoSEQ multiplex PCR. The sample lists a few hundred thousand clones, 88% occurring once. Germline CDR1 SQVTM, CDR2 ANQGSEA. The CDR3 spans 16 residues. V was trimmed by 0 bases and J by 3 bases, leaving 18 bases between them. Sequenced: peripheral blood. The source of this sequence is a woman aged 45 to 65 with active or convalescent COVID-19. This chain joins TRBV29-1 and TRBJ2-7, with D possibly TRBD1 on 6 matching bases. The CDR3 spells CSVEDRGRGKLYEQYF. The CDR3 region has the DNA TGCAGCGTTGAAGACCGGGGCAGGGGCAAACTCTACGAGCAGTACTTC.